Each of the 17 T cell receptor beta chains below was sequenced from the same sample in a study of T cell changes during pregnancy in multiple sclerosis. Using immunoSEQ multiplex PCR, the repertoire was profiled, and TCRdb retains in-frame clones only, with some absent. Of 40,000 to 50,000 clones listed, almost 95% were seen once; the top ten hold approximately 0.4%. The starting material was CD4+ T cells from peripheral blood mononuclear cells, obtained in the second trimester of pregnancy. The receptors derive from a female donor in good health, enrolled as a control in a pregnancy study.

This rearrangement joins TRBV11-3 to TRBJ2-7; perhaps TRBD2 as D (6 bases). Trimming stripped 3 bases from V and 4 bases from J, with 7 bases between. This CDR3 is built from 12 residues. Looked up from germline, CDR1 is SGHNT and CDR2 is YENEEA. CDR3 loop: CASSFLAYEQYF. For the CDR3, the DNA is TGTGCCAGCAGCTTCCTAGCGTACGAGCAGTACTTC.

The sample holds one count of this clone. The V and J genes are TRBV4-3 and TRBJ1-6, with D possibly TRBD1 on 5 matching bases. This CDR3 region has 16 residues. Germline assignment: CDR1 LGHNA and CDR2 YSLEER. Between the trimmed V and J ends, which lost 0 bases and 10 bases, there was a span of 16 bases. CDR3 nucleotides: TGCGCCAGCAGCCAAGAGGTAACAGGTTTAGGATCACCCCTCCACTTT. Translation gives CASSQEVTGLGSPLHF.

The genes are TRBV6-5 and TRBJ1-5; weak D call: TRBD1 (5 bases). CDR1 and CDR2 from the germline V gene are MNHEY and SVGAGI. V shed 5 bases and J shed 1 base, with 12 bases lying between them. The CDR3 length is 15 residues. CDR3 nucleotide sequence: TGTGCCAGCAGTCCGGACAACTGGAGCAATCAGCCCCAGCATTTT. Residues: CASSPDNWSNQPQHF.

The chain carries TRBV30 and TRBJ2-1, with D unresolved. Germline assignment: CDR1 GTSNPN and CDR2 SVGIG (reference sequence). The CDR3 is made up of 14 amino acids. The V end lost 3 bases, the J end lost 3 bases, and 12 bases lay between the germline ends. The CDR3 sequence: CAWSRLSIYNEQFF. DNA for the CDR3: TGTGCCTGGAGCCGACTCTCGATCTACAATGAGCAGTTCTTC.

V and J are TRBV25-1 and TRBJ2-2; TRBD2 matches at 9 bases. The CDR3 length is 18 residues. Germline V gene lookup returns CDR1 MGHDK and CDR2 SYGVNS. Trimming cost V 3 bases and J 3 bases; bases outside gene matches: 11. DNA of the CDR3: TGTGCCAGCAGTGATCCCGGGATAGCGGGGGTTTACACCGGGGAGCTGTTTTTT. Encoded protein: CASSDPGIAGVYTGELFF.

This rearrangement joins TRBV5-4 to TRBJ1-1, with no clear D. Germline CDR1 reads SGHNT; CDR2 reads YYREEE (reference sequence). The V end lost 3 bases, the J end lost 4 bases, and 13 bases lay between the germline ends. This CDR3 region has 14 residues. The CDR3 protein is CASSSYGGVTEAFF. DNA of the CDR3: TGTGCCAGCAGCTCGTACGGAGGAGTCACTGAAGCTTTCTTT.

The rearrangement uses TRBV19 and TRBJ2-5, with TRBD1 matching 7 bases. The V segment lost 6 bases and the J segment 5 bases; nucleotides outside the gene matches: 9. CDR1 and CDR2 from the germline V gene are LNHDA and SQIVND (reference sequence). The CDR3 is 14 amino acids. The CDR3 loop reads CASSTQQGIETQYF. CDR3 nucleotides: TGTGCCAGTAGCACACAACAGGGGATCGAGACCCAGTACTTC.

The genes are TRBV19 and TRBJ1-3; 7 bases line up with TRBD1. This CDR3 contains 15 residues. The V gene end was trimmed by 7 bases and the J gene end by 2 bases; junction bases not matched to a gene: 8. Germline CDR1 LNHDA, CDR2 SQIVND (reference sequence). CDR3 loop: CASTLTGLAGNTIYF. The CDR3 region has the DNA TGTGCCAGTACCCTGACAGGGCTCGCTGGAAACACCATATATTTT. Filled out from reference TRBV19 and TRBJ1-3, the complete variable domain reads DGGITQSPKYLFRKEGQNVTLSCEQNLNHDAMYWYRQDPGQGLRLIYYSQIVNDFQKGDIAEGYSVSREKKESFPLTVTSAQKNPTAFYLCASTLTGLAGNTIYFGEGSWLTVV.

This chain joins TRBV30 and TRBJ2-5; 9 nucleotides line up with TRBD1. Germline V gives CDR1 GTSNPN, CDR2 SVGIG (reference sequence). J gave up 1 base and V 3 bases, and 12 bases lay outside the gene matches. This CDR3 region has 17 residues. CDR3 loop: CAWSLGTGTISQETQYF. The CDR3 DNA follows: TGTGCCTGGAGCCTTGGGACAGGGACGATATCCCAAGAGACCCAGTACTTC.

The CDR3 nucleotides are TGTGCCAGCAGCTTAGGGCAGGGCCTAGCCAAAAACATTCAGTACTTC. Its translation is CASSLGQGLAKNIQYF. This chain links TRBV7-2 with TRBJ2-4; the D gene is possibly TRBD1 (5 bases). The V and J ends lost 1 base and 0 bases respectively, with 10 bases between them. Germline loops: CDR1 SGHTA, CDR2 FQGNSA. The CDR3 is made up of 16 amino acids.

The CDR3 coding sequence is TGTGCCAGCAGCTCCACGGGACAGACCAATTCACCCCTCCACTTT. This gives the protein CASSSTGQTNSPLHF. V usage is TRBV7-2 and J usage is TRBJ1-6, with 7 bases lining up with TRBD1. J was trimmed by 7 bases and V by 4 bases; bases with no gene match: 7. Germline V gene data show CDR1 as SGHTA and CDR2 as FQGNSA. This CDR3 has 15 residues.

In this sample, this clone turned up once. V gene TRBV19 combines with J gene TRBJ1-1; D perhaps matches TRBD1 (5 bases). In germline, CDR1 is LNHDA, CDR2 SQIVND (reference sequence). Deletions cut 4 bases from V and 4 bases from J, with 13 bases between. This CDR3 spans 14 amino acids. CDR3 coding DNA: TGTGCCAGTAGTACCACAGGTCTTAGCACTGAAGCTTTCTTT. The encoded protein is CASSTTGLSTEAFF. Complete variable domain (other parts from reference TRBV19 and TRBJ1-1): DGGITQSPKYLFRKEGQNVTLSCEQNLNHDAMYWYRQDPGQGLRLIYYSQIVNDFQKGDIAEGYSVSREKKESFPLTVTSAQKNPTAFYLCASSTTGLSTEAFFGQGTRLTVV.

The V and J genes are TRBV5-1 and TRBJ2-5, with 11 bases lining up with TRBD2. CDR1 is SGHRS, CDR2 YFSETQ, per germline. The CDR3 sequence is 16 residues long. V shed 3 bases and J 2 bases; nucleotides not matched to a gene: 6. The CDR3 region has the DNA TGCGCCAGCAGCTATCCGGGACTAGCGGAACAAGAGACCCAGTACTTC. Translated, it gives CASSYPGLAEQETQYF.

The rearrangement joins TRBV4-1 to TRBJ2-1; D perhaps matches TRBD2 (6 bases). Trimming shortened V by 0 bases and J by 5 bases, and 11 bases separated the two germline ends. The CDR3 has 15 residues. Germline V gene sequence: CDR1 MGHRA, CDR2 YSYEKL. The CDR3 bases are TGCGCCAGCAGCCAAGAGGGACTTACAAACAATGAGCAGTTCTTC. Amino acids: CASSQEGLTNNEQFF.

J is TRBJ1-5 and V is TRBV7-2; no firm D call. The CDR3 runs 15 residues. Germline loops: CDR1 SGHTA, CDR2 FQGNSA. V lost 0 bases and J 0 bases, leaving 6 bases between the germline ends. DNA for the CDR3: TGTGCCAGCAGCTTAGCGGGCCTTAGCAATCAGCCCCAGCATTTT. Translated, it gives CASSLAGLSNQPQHF.

This clone appeared a single time. The chain has TRBV10-3 and TRBJ2-7, with 7 bases fitting TRBD1. The junction had 3 bases not matched to a gene; V was cut back by 10 bases and J by 3 bases. The germline gives CDR1 ENHRY, CDR2 SYGVKD. The CDR3 extends over 11 amino acids. The CDR3 DNA follows: TGTGCCACTGGGACAGTCTACGAGCAGTACTTC. Encoded protein: CATGTVYEQYF.

The gene calls are TRBV19 and TRBJ1-3, with D perhaps matching TRBD1 (6 bases). Trimming left V 7 bases short and J 4 bases short, with 14 bases between. Germline values: CDR1 LNHDA, CDR2 SQIVND (reference sequence). The CDR3 has 14 amino acids. The CDR3 DNA reads TGTGCCAGTACCCGGGGGGCTCCGGGAAACACCATATATTTT. Amino acid sequence: CASTRGAPGNTIYF. Complete variable domain (other parts from reference TRBV19 and TRBJ1-3): DGGITQSPKYLFRKEGQNVTLSCEQNLNHDAMYWYRQDPGQGLRLIYYSQIVNDFQKGDIAEGYSVSREKKESFPLTVTSAQKNPTAFYLCASTRGAPGNTIYFGEGSWLTVV.